The 25 T cell receptor beta chains given below trace back to one sample, sequenced in a study of blood T cells in healthy people across ages. A second PCR, run for about 7 to 12 cycles, used a sample-barcoded 5' primer plus a J-beta primer mix. TCRdb recomputed calls from the 5' RACE reads with MiXCR, one row per CDR3 protein. This sample has some 1.1 million distinct CDR3 sequences, with roughly two fifths found just once. The sequenced sample was blood. All receptors come from a man between 18 and 29 years old in good health.

The rearrangement uses TRBV5-4 and TRBJ2-5, with 9 bases matching TRBD1. Germline V gene data show CDR1 as SGHNT and CDR2 as YYREEE (reference sequence). The CDR3 is 15 residues long. The V and J ends lost 3 bases and 4 bases, in that order; junction bases with no gene match: 7. The CDR3 region is CASSSAGTGRETQYF. In nucleotides, the CDR3 is TGTGCCAGCAGCTCCGCCGGGACAGGGCGAGAGACCCAGTACTTC.

This clonotype was observed at least ten times. The chain is built from TRBV7-2 and TRBJ2-1; D call uncertain. This CDR3 has 10 amino acids. Trimming took 6 bases from V and 5 from J, leaving 2 bases between them. Germline CDR1 is SGHTA and CDR2 is FQGNSA. In nucleotides, the CDR3 is TGTGCCAGCAGGAACAATGAGCAGTTCTTC. Its protein is CASRNNEQFF.

A remark on this clonotype: A single base separates this from a much larger clone, so it may be a read error. The rearrangement uses TRBV7-9 and TRBJ1-6; 9 bases align to TRBD1. Germline trimming cut 6 bases from V and 5 bases from J; bases unmatched to any gene: 8. From germline, CDR1 is SEHNR and CDR2 FQNEAQ (reference sequence). This CDR3 has 16 amino acids. CDR3 sequence: CASSFDRGENNSPLHF. The CDR3 bases are TGTGCCAGCAGTTTCGACAGGGGGGAGAATAATTCACCCCTCCACTTT.

This clonotype turned up a few times. The CDR3 nucleotides read TGTGCCAGCAGCCAAGGAGGAGGGCGAAGGAGCAATCAGCCCCAGCATTTT. Translating gives CASSQGGGRRSNQPQHF. This chain uses TRBV3-1 with TRBJ1-5; D is ambiguous. CDR1 is LGHDT, CDR2 YNNKEL, per germline (reference sequence). Trimming removed 1 base at V and 1 base at J, with 14 bases between. The CDR3 runs 17 residues.

The genes are TRBV7-8 and TRBJ2-4, with D tentatively TRBD2 (6 bases). Trimming took 1 base from V and 15 from J, leaving 28 bases between them. Germline CDR1 reads SGHVS; CDR2 reads FQNEAQ. The CDR3 spans 17 residues. Here the CDR3 DNA reads TGTGCCAGCAGCTTAGTCCGGTGGGGGACTTATCAAGAGACCCTGTACTTC. It codes for CASSLVRWGTYQETLYF.

This clonotype was found a few times. The V gene is TRBV20-1, the J gene TRBJ2-3; maybe TRBD1 (6 bases). Germline CDR1 DFQATT, CDR2 SNEGSKA (reference sequence). The CDR3 has 20 residues. V shed 3 bases and J shed 0 bases, with 28 bases lying between them. CDR3 loop: CSARGWGRGRGTPSTDTQYF. The CDR3 DNA reads as TGCAGTGCTAGGGGGTGGGGGCGAGGACGGGGCACTCCTAGCACAGATACGCAGTATTTT.

This clonotype was seen more than once but under ten times. This chain's CDR3 is CAISESTGSMNYGYTF. Here the CDR3 DNA reads TGTGCCATCAGTGAGTCGACAGGGAGTATGAACTATGGCTACACCTTC. The rearrangement joins TRBV10-3 to TRBJ1-2; 7 bases are shared with TRBD1. CDR1 and CDR2 from the germline V gene are ENHRY and SYGVKD. The length of the CDR3 is 16 residues. With V trimmed by 0 bases and J by 2 bases, 6 bases remained unmatched.

The chain employs TRBV10-3 and TRBJ2-6; perhaps D is TRBD1 or TRBD2 (5 bases each). The ends were cut back, 8 bases at V and 5 bases at J, with 13 bases in the middle. Germline CDR1 ENHRY, CDR2 SYGVKD. The CDR3 consists of 14 residues. CDR3 DNA sequence: TGTGCCATCGTCCCGGGGCCCAGGGCCAACGTCCTGACTTTC. It codes for CAIVPGPRANVLTF.

The table lists this clonotype with many counts. This rearrangement joins TRBV7-9 to TRBJ1-2; possibly TRBD1 for D (6 bases). The V end was cut by 1 base, the J end by 2 bases, with 11 bases between. CDR1 and CDR2 from the germline V gene are SEHNR and FQNEAQ (reference sequence). The CDR3 is 15 residues long. The CDR3 DNA sequence: TGTGCCAGCAGCTTAGAGACAGGAATCAACTATGGCTACACCTTC. It codes for CASSLETGINYGYTF.

This clonotype was detected only a few times. The rearrangement uses TRBV29-1 and TRBJ2-3; D not certain. Germline CDR1 SQVTM, CDR2 ANQGSEA. V gave up 2 bases and J gave up 7 bases, with 10 bases separating them. The CDR3 spans 12 residues. Here the CDR3 reads CSVESQDYTQYF. Written as DNA, the CDR3 is TGCAGCGTTGAATCCCAGGATTATACGCAGTATTTT.

Note on this clonotype: A much more abundant neighbour one base away suggests this may be a read error. The V call is TRBV4-2, the J call TRBJ2-5; tentatively, D is TRBD1 (5 bases). The DNA end is a closer match to TRBJ2-1, so the J assignment may be wrong. Looked up from germline, CDR1 is LGHNA and CDR2 is YNFKEQ. This CDR3 is built from 15 residues. The DNA for the CDR3 is TGTGCCAGCAGCCAAGAAGGGGTGTACCAAGAGACCCAGTTCTTC. Encoded protein: CASSQEGVYQETQFF.

The chain has TRBV7-2 and TRBJ2-3, with D perhaps being TRBD1 or TRBD2 (5 bases each). The CDR3 extends over 16 amino acids. V was trimmed by 0 bases and J by 0 bases, leaving 10 bases between them. The V gene's germline CDR1 is SGHTA and CDR2 FQGNSA. The CDR3 loop is CASSLARGASTDTQYF. Written as DNA, the CDR3 is TGTGCCAGCAGCTTAGCAAGAGGGGCTAGCACAGATACGCAGTATTTT.

The J gene is TRBJ1-1, the V gene TRBV27; D is unclear. Trimming pared 3 bases from V and 1 base from J, leaving 18 bases between. This CDR3 is 17 amino acids long. Germline V gene sequence: CDR1 MNHEY, CDR2 SMNVEV (reference sequence). The CDR3 DNA reads TGTGCCAGCAGTTTCACTCGGGCCCCTCGGGCGAACACTGAAGCTTTCTTT. Its protein is CASSFTRAPRANTEAFF.

The chain uses TRBV6-1 and TRBJ2-2; 8 bases are a match to TRBD1. In germline, CDR1 is MNHNS, CDR2 SASEGT. V gave up 5 bases and J gave up 2 bases; unmatched junction bases: 13. The CDR3 contains 18 residues. CDR3 sequence: CASSQTGTGKLNTGELFF. In DNA, the CDR3 is TGTGCCAGCAGTCAGACGGGGACAGGCAAACTCAACACCGGGGAGCTGTTTTTT.

The chain recombines TRBV6-2 or TRBV6-3 with TRBJ2-1; 9 bases are shared with TRBD1. The CDR3 is 13 amino acids. V shed 10 bases and J 2 bases; nucleotides not matched to a gene: 3. CDR1 is MNHEY, CDR2 SVGEGT, per germline. CDR3 protein: CATWTGAYNEQFF. In nucleotides, the CDR3 is TGTGCCACCTGGACAGGGGCCTACAATGAGCAGTTCTTC.

This chain connects TRBV12-3 or TRBV12-4 to TRBJ1-5; 8 bases match TRBD1. V lost 3 bases, J lost 3 bases, and 4 bases stayed unmatched. The CDR3 contains 15 residues. Here the CDR3 reads CASSFDRGNNQPQHF. CDR3 in DNA: TGTGCCAGCAGTTTCGACAGGGGTAACAATCAGCCCCAGCATTTT.

This clonotype was counted once. One end of the junction varies from germline; a read error may be responsible. The genes are TRBV7-9 and TRBJ2-1, with D possibly being TRBD1 (6 bases). The CDR3 is made up of 12 amino acids. CDR1 is SEHNR, CDR2 FQNEAQ, per germline (reference sequence). Here the CDR3 DNA reads TGTTCCAGCAGCTTATCGGACAGTGAGCAGTTCTTC. Its protein product is CSSSLSDSEQFF.

Only a few counts were recorded for this clonotype. The chain employs TRBV7-2 and TRBJ1-2, with D possibly TRBD1 on 6 matching bases. The V gene lost 0 bases and the J gene lost 1 base, with 15 bases spanning the gap. The CDR3 runs 17 residues. CDR1 is SGHTA and CDR2 is FQGNSA in the germline V gene. The chain's CDR3 is CASSLAVTQGRNYGYTF. The DNA for the CDR3 is TGTGCCAGCAGCTTAGCGGTTACCCAGGGGCGTAACTATGGCTACACCTTC.

Note on this clonotype: The junction departs from the called germline gene at one end, perhaps through a read error. The chain couples TRBV6-2 or TRBV6-3 to TRBJ1-5, with TRBD1 as a possible D gene (6 bases). CDR3 length: 14 residues. Germline V lookup: CDR1 MNHEY, CDR2 SVGEGT. Here the CDR3 reads CASSRTDRNQPQHF. The DNA of the CDR3 is TGTGCCAGCAGTAGGACAGATAGGAATCAACCCCAGCATTTT.

This clonotype was found once. The chain carries TRBV9 and TRBJ1-1, with D possibly being TRBD1 (5 bases). V gave up 2 bases and J gave up 1 base, with 9 bases separating them. CDR1 is SGDLS, CDR2 YYNGEE, per germline. There are 14 residues in the CDR3. CDR3 in DNA: TGTGCCAGCAGCGTTTTAGGACAGAACACTGAAGCTTTCTTT. The encoded protein is CASSVLGQNTEAFF.

In its sample, this clonotype was seen many times. The chain employs TRBV4-2 and TRBJ2-7, with 7 bases that match TRBD1. Germline CDR1 LGHNA, CDR2 YNFKEQ. The CDR3 is 14 residues long. The trim removed 2 bases at V and 1 base at J, leaving 2 bases unmatched. The CDR3 protein is CASSQPGQSYEQYF. The CDR3 DNA sequence: TGTGCCAGCAGCCAACCGGGACAGTCCTACGAGCAGTACTTC.

This clonotype turned up a few times. V usage is TRBV6-2 or TRBV6-3 and J usage is TRBJ2-7; 9 nucleotides line up with TRBD1. Per germline, CDR1 MNHEY and CDR2 SVGEGT. Trimming took 4 bases from V and 9 from J; bases not matched to a gene: 4. The CDR3 is 12 residues long. The CDR3 here is CASSFGQGRQYF. CDR3 nucleotide sequence: TGTGCCAGCAGTTTCGGACAGGGGAGGCAGTACTTC.

This clonotype was picked up a small number of times. At one of its ends the junction is not consistent with the germline gene, which may arise from a read error. The J gene is TRBJ1-2, the V gene TRBV3-1; D not certain. The CDR3 extends over 14 amino acids. Germline-derived CDR1 and CDR2 are LGHDT and YNNKEL (reference sequence). The CDR3 spells CTSSQEGLRYGYTF. The CDR3 DNA reads as TGTACCAGCAGCCAAGAAGGCCTGAGATATGGCTACACCTTC.

This chain joins TRBV4-1 and TRBJ2-6; TRBD1 aligns across 7 bases. The CDR3 is 17 amino acids. After removal of 3 bases from V and 2 bases from J, the junction contained 7 bases not matched to a gene. Germline CDR1 is MGHRA and CDR2 is YSYEKL. In DNA form, the CDR3 reads TGCGCCAGCAGCCACGCTTTTACAGGGGCTGGGGCCAACGTCCTGACTTTC. Amino acids: CASSHAFTGAGANVLTF.

This clonotype came up once. The rearrangement uses TRBV4-3 and TRBJ2-1, with D possibly being TRBD2 (5 bases). This CDR3 region has 13 residues. Germline V CDR1 and CDR2: LGHNA, YSLEER. V was shortened by 0 bases and J by 10 bases, with 10 bases between the two germline ends. The CDR3 DNA sequence: TGCGCCAGCAGCCAAGACGCGGGCGAGGAGCAGTTCTTC. Protein sequence: CASSQDAGEEQFF.